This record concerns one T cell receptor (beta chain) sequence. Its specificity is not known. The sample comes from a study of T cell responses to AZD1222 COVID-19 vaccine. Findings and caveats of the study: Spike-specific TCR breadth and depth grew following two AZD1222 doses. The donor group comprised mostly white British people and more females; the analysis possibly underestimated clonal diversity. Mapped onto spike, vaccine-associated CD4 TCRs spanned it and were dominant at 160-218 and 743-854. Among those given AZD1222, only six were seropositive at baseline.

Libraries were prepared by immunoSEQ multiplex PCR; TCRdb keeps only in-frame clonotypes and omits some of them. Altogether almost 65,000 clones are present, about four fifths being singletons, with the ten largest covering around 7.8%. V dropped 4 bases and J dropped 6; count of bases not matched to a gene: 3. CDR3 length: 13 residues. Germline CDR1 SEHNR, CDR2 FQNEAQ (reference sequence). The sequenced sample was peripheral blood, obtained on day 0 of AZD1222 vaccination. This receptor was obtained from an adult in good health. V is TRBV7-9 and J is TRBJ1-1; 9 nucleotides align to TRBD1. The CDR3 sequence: CASSSQGAAEAFF. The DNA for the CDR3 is TGTGCCAGCAGCTCACAGGGGGCCGCTGAAGCTTTCTTT.